This entry lists 16 T cell receptor beta chains sequenced from one sample in a study of beta chain features in type 1 diabetes. General observations from the study: Shorter TCRB CDR3s, moderately but significantly so, marked every one of the four CD4+ subsets in Type 1 diabetes patients.

These TCRs are of unknown antigen specificity. The study reverse transcribed the entire isolated RNA, so it sequenced expressed TCRB transcripts. TCRdb's table, derived via immunoSEQ multiplex PCR, lists solely in-frame clones and lacks some. The sample carries fewer than 200,000 clones, about 9.3% recorded once. The sample taken for sequencing was central memory CD4+ T cells from blood. These receptors were collected from a young man with type 1 diabetes.

This sequence joins TRBV28 and TRBJ2-2; 7 bases match TRBD1. Trimming cost V 5 bases and J 3 bases; bases outside gene matches: 9. Germline V gives CDR1 MDHEN, CDR2 SYDVKM. This CDR3 comprises 16 residues. CDR3 DNA sequence: TGTGCCAGCAGTCCTAGGTTGCAGGGGGACACCGGGGAGCTGTTTTTT. Translation gives CASSPRLQGDTGELFF.

V usage is TRBV2 and J usage is TRBJ1-5, with TRBD1 as a possible D gene (5 bases). The CDR3 spans 15 residues. Germline CDR1 and CDR2: SNHLY and FYNNEI. Trimming removed 4 bases at V and 0 bases at J, with 10 bases between. The CDR3 coding sequence is TGTGCCAGCAGTGGGGGGGTTAATAGCAATCAGCCCCAGCATTTT. Protein: CASSGGVNSNQPQHF. Full variable domain (rest looked up from reference TRBV2 and TRBJ1-5): EPEVTQTPSHQVTQMGQEVILRCVPISNHLYFYWYRQILGQKVEFLVSFYNNEISEKSEIFDDQFSVERPDGSNFTLKIRSTKLEDSAMYFCASSGGVNSNQPQHFGDGTRLSIL.

The rearrangement uses TRBV4-2 and TRBJ1-5; 7 positions match TRBD1. Trimming removed 4 bases from V and 1 base from J; junction bases left unmatched: 4. The CDR3 has 15 amino acids. Germline V gives CDR1 LGHNA, CDR2 YNFKEQ. CDR3: CASSPRDSSNQPQHF. In nucleotides, the CDR3 is TGTGCCAGCAGCCCGAGGGACAGCAGCAATCAGCCCCAGCATTTT.

The rearrangement uses TRBV28 and TRBJ1-2; D unresolved. In germline, CDR1 is MDHEN, CDR2 SYDVKM. V was cut by 3 bases and J by 8 bases, with 10 bases left in between. The CDR3 contains 12 residues. The CDR3 spells CASSLSTQGYTF. In DNA form, the CDR3 reads TGTGCCAGCAGTTTGTCCACACAGGGCTACACCTTC.

The rearrangement joins TRBV2 to TRBJ2-2; D is undetermined. The CDR3 contains 14 residues. CDR1 and CDR2 from the germline V gene are SNHLY and FYNNEI. Trimming shortened V by 4 bases and J by 3 bases, and 9 bases separated the two germline ends. This CDR3 reads CASSVAQYTGELFF. The DNA for the CDR3 is TGTGCCAGCAGTGTAGCCCAGTACACCGGGGAGCTGTTTTTT. The whole variable domain, filled in from reference TRBV2 and TRBJ2-2, reads EPEVTQTPSHQVTQMGQEVILRCVPISNHLYFYWYRQILGQKVEFLVSFYNNEISEKSEIFDDQFSVERPDGSNFTLKIRSTKLEDSAMYFCASSVAQYTGELFFGEGSRLTVL.

The CDR3 spells CASRKQGAKAFF. The DNA for the CDR3 is TGTGCCAGCAGGAAACAGGGGGCTAAAGCTTTCTTT. The chain recombines TRBV27 with TRBJ1-1; the match to TRBD1 covers 9 bases. Germline V CDR1 and CDR2: MNHEY, SMNVEV (reference sequence). V lost 6 bases, J lost 9 bases, and 5 bases stayed unmatched. This CDR3 region has 12 residues.

The rearrangement uses TRBV7-2 and TRBJ1-1; D remains unclear. This CDR3 is built from 13 residues. Per germline, CDR1 SGHTA and CDR2 FQGNSA. The germline V and J ends were trimmed by 5 bases and 4 bases, with 11 bases remaining between them. Here the CDR3 reads CASSIGRGTEAFF. The DNA for the CDR3 is TGTGCCAGCAGCATAGGACGGGGCACTGAAGCTTTCTTT.

This clone was seen a few times. This chain links TRBV2 with TRBJ2-7; 10 bases match TRBD2. The germline V gene encodes CDR1 SNHLY and CDR2 FYNNEI. The J segment lost 5 bases and the V segment lost 8 bases, leaving 6 bases of the junction unmatched. This CDR3 contains 13 residues. CDR3 in DNA: TGTGCCAGCGTAGGTACTAGCGGGAACGAGCAGTACTTC. Its translation: CASVGTSGNEQYF.

This clone occurred a few times. The V call is TRBV7-2, the J call TRBJ2-3; TRBD2 might be the D (7 bases). Trimming removed 1 base from V and 4 bases from J, with 15 bases in between. The CDR3 has 16 residues. Germline lookup yields CDR1 SGHTA and CDR2 FQGNSA. CDR3 DNA sequence: TGTGCCAGCAGCTTAGAAGGGGGAGGGTTGCCAGATACGCAGTATTTT. It specifies CASSLEGGGLPDTQYF.

The chain joins TRBV5-8 to TRBJ2-1, with D possibly being TRBD1 (5 bases). V gave up 0 bases and J gave up 9 bases, with 16 bases separating them. This CDR3 comprises 15 residues. CDR1 is SGHTS and CDR2 is YDEGEE in the germline V gene. CDR3 in amino acids: CASSLGQLYGGEQFF. The CDR3 DNA is TGTGCCAGCAGCTTGGGACAGTTGTACGGCGGTGAGCAGTTCTTC.

The chain has TRBV19 and TRBJ2-5; TRBD1 agrees at 9 bases. V trimming: 7 bases; J trimming: 4 bases; junction bases outside the gene matches: 4. CDR1 LNHDA and CDR2 SQIVND come from the germline V gene (reference sequence). The CDR3 is 13 residues long. CDR3 DNA sequence: TGTGCCAGTACGGGACAGGGAGGAGAGACCCAGTACTTC. Its protein product is CASTGQGGETQYF.

V gene TRBV7-3 combines with J gene TRBJ1-1; no clear D. CDR1 SGHTA and CDR2 FQGTGA come from the germline V gene. CDR3 length: 12 amino acids. Trimming pared 2 bases from V and 6 bases from J, leaving 7 bases between. The CDR3, as DNA: TGTGCCAGCAGCTTAGATCAGGCTGAAGCTTTCTTT. Its protein is CASSLDQAEAFF.

A few counts support this clone. CDR3 nucleotides: TGTGCCAGCAGCCCTCGACAGGGATTATCCAACAATGAGCAGTTCTTC. The encoded protein is CASSPRQGLSNNEQFF. The chain links TRBV7-2 to TRBJ2-1, with 7 nucleotides matching TRBD1. Germline CDR1 and CDR2: SGHTA and FQGNSA. The CDR3 covers 16 residues. The V segment lost 5 bases and the J segment 5 bases; nucleotides outside the gene matches: 12.

This clone was seen more than once but under ten times. The CDR3 bases are TGCGCCAGCAGCCCCTCCGGGACAGGGAATGAAAAACTGTTTTTT. This gives the protein CASSPSGTGNEKLFF. The chain couples TRBV5-1 to TRBJ1-4; 9 positions match TRBD1. Germline V gene lookup returns CDR1 SGHRS and CDR2 YFSETQ. There are 15 residues in the CDR3. V lost 4 bases to trimming and J lost 5 bases; unmatched junction nucleotides: 6.

This clone was detected only a few times. J is TRBJ2-1 and V is TRBV7-3; 9 bases are a match to TRBD2. Germline CDR1 SGHTA, CDR2 FQGTGA. The CDR3 spans 16 residues. After removal of 5 bases from V and 6 bases from J, the junction contained 11 bases not matched to a gene. CDR3 bases: TGTGCCAGCAGCCCCCAGCGGGGGGTAGGGATCAATGAGCAGTTCTTC. Translation gives CASSPQRGVGINEQFF. The whole variable domain, filled in from reference TRBV7-3 and TRBJ2-1, reads GAGVSQTPSNKVTEKGKYVELRCDPISGHTALYWYRQSLGQGPEFLIYFQGTGAADDSGLPNDRFFAVRPEGSVSTLKIQRTERGDSAVYLCASSPQRGVGINEQFFGPGTRLTVL.

This clone was observed a few times. This chain connects TRBV9 to TRBJ2-2, with 8 bases identical to TRBD2. The junction had 8 bases not matched to a gene; V was cut back by 2 bases and J by 5 bases. The V gene's germline CDR1 is SGDLS and CDR2 YYNGEE. The CDR3 is made up of 16 amino acids. In DNA form, the CDR3 reads TGTGCCAGCAGCGTCGGGGGGGACTTCCGAACCGGGGAGCTGTTTTTT. Translating it yields CASSVGGDFRTGELFF.